The next 17 T cell receptor beta chains were all read from a single sample in a study of shared T cell receptors in the human thymus. The data were produced by immunoSEQ multiplex PCR, yet TCRdb's version contains in-frame clones alone and is incomplete. The profile covers about 660,000 clones, with approximately 90% appearing a single time and roughly 0.0097% taken by the ten largest. These data also featured in a second study, about human thymus T cells.

Sequenced sample: thymocytes. The receptors were gathered from a boy younger than two with a congenital heart defect.

The J gene is TRBJ2-1, the V gene TRBV18; 12 bases agree with TRBD2. Germline V lookup: CDR1 KGHSH, CDR2 LQKENI. This CDR3 is 16 amino acids long. V shed 0 bases, J shed 7 bases, and the junction held 4 bases outside the gene matches. The CDR3 DNA follows: TGTGCCAGCTCACCACCACTAGCGGGAGGAGAAAATGAGCAGTTCTTC. This encodes CASSPPLAGGENEQFF.

V usage is TRBV7-8 and J usage is TRBJ2-1; 9 positions match TRBD2. J gave up 8 bases and V 1 base, and 9 bases lay outside the gene matches. Germline assignment: CDR1 SGHVS and CDR2 FQNEAQ. This CDR3 comprises 16 residues. This chain's CDR3 is CASSLVAREGHDEQFF. The CDR3, as DNA: TGTGCCAGCAGCTTAGTAGCGCGGGAGGGCCACGATGAGCAGTTCTTC.

The V call is TRBV5-1, the J call TRBJ2-7; maybe TRBD1 (6 bases). The CDR3 loop spans 12 amino acids. Looked up from germline, CDR1 is SGHRS and CDR2 is YFSETQ. V was pared by 3 bases and J by 5 bases, with 9 bases between. CDR3 sequence (DNA): TGCGCCAGCAGCTCAACAGGGAACGAGCAGTACTTC. It specifies CASSSTGNEQYF.

This chain connects TRBV30 to TRBJ2-7, with 7 positions matching TRBD2. The V gene end was trimmed by 4 bases and the J gene end by 0 bases; junction bases not matched to a gene: 3. This CDR3 region has 13 residues. The V gene's germline CDR1 is GTSNPN and CDR2 SVGIG (reference sequence). The CDR3 region is CAWTGGSSYEQYF. In nucleotides, the CDR3 is TGTGCCTGGACGGGCGGGAGCTCCTACGAGCAGTACTTC.

This clone was counted only a few times. The chain is built from TRBV28 and TRBJ1-4, with 9 bases matching TRBD1. V gave up 4 bases and J gave up 14 bases; unmatched junction bases: 8. Germline V lookup: CDR1 MDHEN, CDR2 SYDVKM. The CDR3 runs 13 residues. The CDR3 here is CASSSRDREPLFF. The CDR3 DNA follows: TGTGCCAGCAGTTCCCGGGACAGGGAACCGCTGTTTTTT.

This clone was counted once. V and J are TRBV14 and TRBJ2-1; TRBD2 matches at 14 bases. The CDR3 sequence is 16 residues long. Germline V lookup: CDR1 SGHDN, CDR2 FVKESK. V was pared by 2 bases and J by 6 bases, with 3 bases of the junction left unmatched. The CDR3 DNA is TGTGCCAGCAGCCAACCCGGGACTAGCGGGAGCAATGAGCAGTTCTTC. Its protein is CASSQPGTSGSNEQFF. The full variable domain, its missing parts supplied by reference TRBV14 and TRBJ2-1, is EAGVTQFPSHSVIEKGQTVTLRCDPISGHDNLYWYRRVMGKEIKFLLHFVKESKQDESGMPNNRFLAERTGGTYSTLKVQPAELEDSGVYFCASSQPGTSGSNEQFFGPGTRLTVL.

The chain joins TRBV4-1 to TRBJ2-2, with D possibly matching TRBD1 (8 bases). CDR3 length: 19 residues. The V gene lost 0 bases and the J gene lost 6 bases, with 23 bases spanning the gap. Germline V gene sequence: CDR1 MGHRA, CDR2 YSYEKL. The CDR3 spells CASSQDGAVWTGRAGELFF. The CDR3 bases are TGCGCCAGCAGCCAAGATGGGGCGGTTTGGACAGGGAGGGCCGGGGAGCTGTTTTTT.

The rearrangement links TRBV18 to TRBJ2-3, with D perhaps TRBD1 (5 bases). The V and J ends lost 2 bases and 0 bases respectively, with 21 bases between them. The CDR3 totals 19 residues. Germline CDR1 is KGHSH and CDR2 is LQKENI. This chain's CDR3 is CASSPYIRAREPSTDTQYF. The CDR3 bases are TGTGCCAGCTCACCATACATCAGGGCCCGCGAACCTAGCACAGATACGCAGTATTTT.

This clone has just one count. The gene calls are TRBV15 and TRBJ2-7; 7 bases match TRBD2. CDR3 length equals 15 residues. The J segment lost 3 bases and the V segment lost 7 bases, leaving 12 bases of the junction unmatched. The germline CDR1 and CDR2 sequences are LNHNV and YYDKDF (reference sequence). DNA of the CDR3: TGTGCCACCACCCCCAGTTGGGGAGGGGTCTACGAGCAGTACTTC. This translates into CATTPSWGGVYEQYF.

The CDR3 sequence is CASSVTGGDYGYTF. The CDR3 bases are TGTGCCAGCAGTGTGACAGGGGGTGACTATGGCTACACCTTC. The chain links TRBV6-1 to TRBJ1-2, with 9 bases identical to TRBD1. Germline V gives CDR1 MNHNS, CDR2 SASEGT. V gave up 4 bases and J gave up 3 bases; unmatched junction bases: 3. The CDR3 sequence is 14 residues long.

This chain joins TRBV29-1 and TRBJ2-7, with TRBD1 matching over 12 bases. Germline V gene lookup returns CDR1 SQVTM and CDR2 ANQGSEA. V lost 6 bases to trimming and J lost 2 bases; unmatched junction nucleotides: 2. The CDR3 is 13 residues long. Written as DNA, the CDR3 is TGCAGCGTGGGGACAGGGGGCGCCTACGAGCAGTACTTC. It is translated as CSVGTGGAYEQYF.

V gene TRBV30 combines with J gene TRBJ2-7, with D uncertain. CDR1 is GTSNPN, CDR2 SVGIG, per germline (reference sequence). The CDR3 sequence is 13 residues long. Trimming cost V 2 bases and J 2 bases, with 10 bases left between them. Written as DNA, the CDR3 is TGTGCCTGGAGTACCGGGTCCACCTACGAGCAGTACTTC. Its protein is CAWSTGSTYEQYF. The variable domain in full, completed from reference TRBV30 and TRBJ2-7, reads SQTIHQWPATLVQPVGSPLSLECTVEGTSNPNLYWYRQAAGRGLQLLFYSVGIGQISSEVPQNLSASRPQDRQFILSSKKLLLSDSGFYLCAWSTGSTYEQYFGPGTRLTVT.

The CDR3 bases are TGTGCCAGCACCTTAGGGGGTCTGAGGGCTCAGCCCCAGCATTTT. Protein product: CASTLGGLRAQPQHF. The chain carries TRBV28 and TRBJ1-5; tentative D call: TRBD1 (6 bases). V was shortened by 7 bases and J by 6 bases, with 19 bases between the two germline ends. The CDR3 loop spans 15 amino acids. Germline CDR1 and CDR2: MDHEN and SYDVKM.

This chain connects TRBV10-1 to TRBJ2-7, with D possibly TRBD1 on 6 matching bases. The CDR3 sequence is 13 residues long. Trimming stripped 9 bases from V and 2 bases from J, with 14 bases between. The germline CDR1 and CDR2 sequences are WNHNN and SYGVQD (reference sequence). This CDR3 is CASFWTAPYEQYF. The CDR3 coding sequence is TGCGCCAGTTTCTGGACAGCTCCCTACGAGCAGTACTTC.

This chain joins TRBV5-4 and TRBJ2-3, with D maybe TRBD2 (6 bases). Germline V gives CDR1 SGHNT, CDR2 YYREEE (reference sequence). This CDR3 region has 11 residues. Between the trimmed V and J ends, which lost 2 bases and 13 bases, there was a span of 11 bases. The CDR3, as DNA: TGTGCCAGCAGCTTCCGCGGGAAAGAGTATTTT. Translated: CASSFRGKEYF.

The chain joins TRBV10-2 to TRBJ2-1, with TRBD2 identical over 9 bases. J was trimmed by 2 bases and V by 2 bases; bases with no gene match: 4. Germline-derived CDR1 and CDR2 are WSHSY and SAAADI. This CDR3 is built from 16 residues. CDR3 nucleotides: TGCGCCAGCAGTGAGCCCGGACTAGCGCCCTACAATGAGCAGTTCTTC. Protein product: CASSEPGLAPYNEQFF.

The rearrangement uses TRBV23-1 and TRBJ2-2, with D possibly being TRBD1 (6 bases). TRBV23-1 is assigned to the ORF class and has an uncertain function. CDR3 length: 16 residues. V lost 2 bases, J lost 1 base, and 11 bases lay in between. The CDR3 reads CASSQTGHMNTGELFF. In DNA form, the CDR3 reads TGCGCCAGCAGTCAAACGGGACACATGAACACCGGGGAGCTGTTTTTT.